These 11 T cell receptor beta chains originate from one sample sequenced in a study of shared clonotypes between healthy human individuals. Assay used: immunoSEQ multiplex PCR; TCRdb lists only in-frame clones, some missing. Here the sample spans fewer than 350,000 clones, 87% being singletons. Sequenced material: memory CD8+ T cells sorted from blood. Subset noted: CD45RO+ cells pooled with CCR7-negative TemRA cells. These receptors were obtained from a man aged 18 to 35 in good health.

V and J are TRBV5-6 and TRBJ2-5; 14 bases line up with TRBD2. The CDR3 has 17 residues. Per germline, CDR1 SGHDT and CDR2 YYEEEE. Germline trimming cut 2 bases from V and 6 bases from J; bases unmatched to any gene: 9. The CDR3 nucleotides are TGTGCCAGCAGCTTCCTGACTAGCGGGAGGGAGGGCAAGACCCAGTACTTC. Protein product: CASSFLTSGREGKTQYF.

This clone was found once. The V call is TRBV7-9, the J call TRBJ2-7; 7 bases are a match to TRBD1. The CDR3 is 14 residues long. Germline CDR1 and CDR2: SEHNR and FQNEAQ (reference sequence). J gave up 3 bases and V 4 bases, and 6 bases lay outside the gene matches. CDR3 protein: CASSWDREFYEQYF. In DNA form, the CDR3 reads TGTGCCAGCAGCTGGGACAGAGAATTCTACGAGCAGTACTTC.

This chain uses TRBV28 with TRBJ2-7; TRBD1 agrees at 7 bases. The CDR3 extends over 16 amino acids. V shed 3 bases and J 5 bases; nucleotides not matched to a gene: 13. Germline V gene data show CDR1 as MDHEN and CDR2 as SYDVKM. The CDR3 is CASSFYRGTSWNEQYF. DNA of the CDR3: TGTGCCAGCAGTTTTTACAGGGGAACCTCGTGGAACGAGCAGTACTTC.

The chain is built from TRBV5-8 and TRBJ2-7; D may match TRBD1 or TRBD2 (5 bases each). The CDR3 runs to 13 residues. The germline V gene encodes CDR1 SGHTS and CDR2 YDEGEE. Deletions cut 2 bases from V and 7 bases from J, with 13 bases between. The CDR3 sequence: CASSFLQGGEQYF. CDR3 DNA sequence: TGTGCCAGCAGCTTCTTGCAGGGCGGGGAGCAGTACTTC.

The CDR3 coding sequence is TGTGCCAGCACCACTACAGGGACGAGCTCCTACGAGCAGTACTTC. Translating gives CASTTTGTSSYEQYF. The rearrangement joins TRBV28 to TRBJ2-7, with D possibly matching TRBD1 (6 bases). Trimming shortened V by 7 bases and J by 0 bases, and 16 bases separated the two germline ends. Per the germline V gene, CDR1 is MDHEN and CDR2 is SYDVKM. CDR3 size: 15 residues.

This chain joins TRBV11-2 and TRBJ2-3, with D tentatively TRBD1 (6 bases). The V and J ends lost 3 bases and 4 bases respectively, with 8 bases between them. Per the germline V gene, CDR1 is SGHAT and CDR2 is FQNNGV. The CDR3 extends over 13 amino acids. The CDR3 sequence: CASSFSGADTQYF. The CDR3, as DNA: TGTGCCAGCAGCTTCTCAGGGGCAGATACGCAGTATTTT.

The chain uses TRBV11-2 and TRBJ2-1; 7 bases line up with TRBD1. CDR1 is SGHAT, CDR2 FQNNGV, per germline. With 6 bases clipped from V and 3 bases from J, the junction kept 14 bases outside the gene matches. The CDR3 has 17 amino acids. The CDR3 coding sequence is TGTGCCAGCAGGACTTACAGAAGGGGGCAGAACTACAATGAGCAGTTCTTC. Translation: CASRTYRRGQNYNEQFF.

The chain recombines TRBV6-6 with TRBJ2-2; TRBD2 agrees at 9 bases. There are 14 residues in the CDR3. V lost 8 bases, J lost 8 bases, and 9 bases stayed unmatched. Germline V CDR1 and CDR2: MNHNY, SVGAGI (reference sequence). CDR3 protein: CASWEGLASGELFF. The CDR3 DNA reads TGTGCCAGCTGGGAGGGACTAGCCTCTGGGGAGCTGTTTTTT.

V gene TRBV2 combines with J gene TRBJ2-7; D unresolved. Trimming stripped 2 bases from V and 2 bases from J, with 4 bases between. This CDR3 comprises 12 residues. Germline V gene data show CDR1 as SNHLY and CDR2 as FYNNEI. CDR3 coding DNA: TGTGCCAGCAGTGAACGGACCTACGAGCAGTACTTC. Its translation: CASSERTYEQYF.

This chain uses TRBV2 with TRBJ2-2; 12 nucleotides line up with TRBD2. Germline CDR1 and CDR2: SNHLY and FYNNEI. V lost 3 bases and J lost 3; bases outside the gene matches: 8. The CDR3 loop spans 18 amino acids. In nucleotides, the CDR3 is TGTGCCAGCAGTGAGTCAGTGACTAGCGGGAGTTACACCGGGGAGCTGTTTTTT. As protein: CASSESVTSGSYTGELFF. Full variable domain (outside the CDR3, taken from reference TRBV2 and TRBJ2-2): EPEVTQTPSHQVTQMGQEVILRCVPISNHLYFYWYRQILGQKVEFLVSFYNNEISEKSEIFDDQFSVERPDGSNFTLKIRSTKLEDSAMYFCASSESVTSGSYTGELFFGEGSRLTVL.

The chain recombines TRBV2 with TRBJ2-7, with 8 bases lining up with TRBD1. The V segment lost 5 bases and the J segment 2 bases; nucleotides outside the gene matches: 20. CDR1 and CDR2 from the germline V gene are SNHLY and FYNNEI. The CDR3 runs 19 residues. The CDR3 here is CASSSGGTGRFTLTYEQYF. DNA for the CDR3: TGTGCCAGCAGTTCCGGTGGGACAGGACGTTTCACCCTTACCTACGAGCAGTACTTC.